These 9 T cell receptor beta chains share one sample of origin, sequenced in a study of control samples from healthy donors and cancer patients. Clones were sequenced by immunoSEQ multiplex PCR, and TCRdb holds only the in-frame ones, with some missing. There are about 130,000 clones in the sample; around 94% occur only once, and 13% to 15% lies in the top ten. Sequences were obtained from PBMCs. These receptors all come from a man in his sixties with colorectal cancer.

The CDR3 DNA reads as TGTGCCAGCAGGCGGATAAACACTGAAGCTTTCTTT. The encoded protein is CASRRINTEAFF. The chain recombines TRBV2 with TRBJ1-1, with D unclear. This CDR3 has 12 amino acids. V lost 6 bases and J lost 2, with 7 bases in between. Germline assignment: CDR1 SNHLY and CDR2 FYNNEI.

This chain joins TRBV12-5 and TRBJ2-5, with D tentatively TRBD1 (7 bases). Trimming cost V 7 bases and J 2 bases, with 20 bases left between them. This CDR3 contains 16 residues. Looked up from germline, CDR1 is LGHNT and CDR2 is FRNRAP. In DNA, the CDR3 is TGTGCTAGTGCCCTTGGAGGGGGCACAACGCAAGAGACCCAGTACTTC. This translates into CASALGGGTTQETQYF.

The chain links TRBV5-5 to TRBJ2-2, with unresolved D. Germline V lookup: CDR1 SGHKS, CDR2 YYEKEE (reference sequence). Trimming cost V 2 bases and J 7 bases, with 9 bases left between them. The CDR3 loop spans 13 amino acids. CDR3 coding DNA: TGTGCCAGCAGCTTTCGAGGAAACGGGGAGCTGTTTTTT. The encoded protein is CASSFRGNGELFF.

The chain is built from TRBV27 and TRBJ2-2; D might be TRBD1 (6 bases). The CDR3 is made up of 14 amino acids. Trimming shortened V by 8 bases and J by 5 bases, and 15 bases separated the two germline ends. Germline V CDR1 and CDR2: MNHEY, SMNVEV (reference sequence). This CDR3 is CASHPGQPTGELFF. The CDR3 nucleotides read TGTGCCAGCCATCCGGGACAACCGACCGGGGAGCTGTTTTTT.

This chain uses TRBV27 with TRBJ1-6; 12 bases match TRBD1. V shed 5 bases and J 1 base; nucleotides not matched to a gene: 9. This CDR3 contains 19 residues. Germline CDR1 is MNHEY and CDR2 is SMNVEV (reference sequence). CDR3 amino acids: CASSPNRDRGRSYNSPLHF. The CDR3 coding sequence is TGTGCCAGCAGTCCTAACCGGGACAGGGGGCGATCCTATAATTCACCCCTCCACTTT.

The chain links TRBV6-5 to TRBJ1-5, with D possibly TRBD1 on 5 matching bases. This CDR3 is built from 14 residues. In germline, CDR1 is MNHEY, CDR2 SVGAGI. V was clipped by 6 bases and J by 3 bases, with 12 bases between them. The CDR3 nucleotides are TGTGCCAGCAGGGGGACGGGGTTCAATCAGCCCCAGCATTTT. Translated, it gives CASRGTGFNQPQHF.

V is TRBV18 and J is TRBJ1-1; perhaps TRBD1 as D (6 bases). The germline V and J ends were trimmed by 0 bases and 1 base, with 9 bases remaining between them. CDR1 is KGHSH, CDR2 LQKENI, per germline. The CDR3 extends over 15 amino acids. The CDR3: CASSPPGGKNTEAFF. The CDR3, as DNA: TGTGCCAGCTCACCACCGGGGGGCAAGAACACTGAAGCTTTCTTT.

This chain connects TRBV7-9 to TRBJ2-3, with 12 bases that match TRBD2. Per the germline V gene, CDR1 is SEHNR and CDR2 is FQNEAQ (reference sequence). This CDR3 has 17 residues. The junction had 9 bases not matched to a gene; V was cut back by 5 bases and J by 3 bases. The CDR3 is CASSRTGGLAGTDTQYF. The CDR3, as DNA: TGTGCCAGCAGCAGGACCGGGGGACTAGCGGGTACAGATACGCAGTATTTT.

CDR3 sequence reads: CASSLRRQQETQYF. CDR3 DNA: TGTGCCAGCAGCTTACGGAGACAACAAGAGACCCAGTACTTC. The rearrangement uses TRBV7-8 and TRBJ2-5, with unresolved D. The CDR3 covers 14 residues. V lost 2 bases and J lost 2, with 9 bases in between. Germline assignment: CDR1 SGHVS and CDR2 FQNEAQ.